This is a list of T cell receptor beta chains from one sample in a study of cytomegalovirus exposure and HLA in healthy donors. Assay used: immunoSEQ multiplex PCR; TCRdb lists only in-frame clones, some missing. The sample lists roughly 100,000 clones; around 83% were seen once. Material: PBMCs. The receptor set was obtained from a female donor in good health and CMV-seropositive. Each CDR3 is given with its conserved first and last residue. D genes are given only for firm matches. Some rows mark clone size as missing; the rest say once, few, many or name a class of expanded clone.

cdr3_length j_call d_call v_call clone_size cdr3_aa cdr3_nt
17 TRBJ2-1 TRBD2 TRBV5-1 - CASSLRPGGTFYNEQFF TGCGCCAGCAGCTTGCGGCCGGGGGGAACATTCTACAATGAGCAGTTCTTC
14 TRBJ2-1 - TRBV5-1 - CASRRVNSYNEQFF TGCGCCAGCAGGAGGGTCAACTCCTACAATGAGCAGTTCTTC
17 TRBJ2-2 TRBD1 TRBV5-6 few CASSLGIGQGVPGELFF TGTGCCAGCAGCTTGGGAATCGGACAGGGGGTCCCCGGGGAGCTGTTTTTT
15 TRBJ2-5 - TRBV5-1 - CASSLYRGQQETQYF TGCGCCAGCAGCTTGTATCGTGGACAGCAAGAGACCCAGTACTTC
13 TRBJ1-5 TRBD1 TRBV19 few CASRGQGEQPQHF TGTGCCAGTAGGGGACAGGGGGAACAGCCCCAGCATTTT
16 TRBJ2-1 - TRBV2 - CASATSLVRGQNEQFF TGTGCCAGCGCAACCAGCCTAGTGCGGGGGCAGAATGAGCAGTTCTTC
14 TRBJ2-7 - TRBV7-9 - CASSLVSEGDEQYF TGTGCCAGCAGCTTAGTTAGCGAGGGTGACGAGCAGTACTTC
15 TRBJ1-2 - TRBV5-4 - CASSLGSGSNYGYTF TGTGCCAGCAGCTTGGGATCAGGATCTAACTATGGCTACACCTTC
13 TRBJ1-1 - TRBV6-5 - CASSYRGGAEAFF TGTGCCAGCAGTTACAGAGGGGGGGCTGAAGCTTTCTTT
17 TRBJ2-7 - TRBV28 once CASSSLLGEASSYEQYF TGTGCCAGCAGTTCGCTTTTAGGGGAGGCCAGCTCCTACGAGCAGTACTTC
16 TRBJ2-3 TRBD2 TRBV10-2 - CASSESLAGGTDTQYF TGCGCCAGCAGTGAGTCGCTAGCGGGGGGCACAGATACGCAGTATTTT
14 TRBJ2-7 TRBD1 TRBV29-1 - CSVIGTENSYEQYF TGCAGCGTAATCGGGACAGAAAACAGCTACGAGCAGTACTTC
13 TRBJ2-7 - TRBV7-8 few CASSVDTLYEQYF TGTGCCAGCAGCGTCGACACCCTCTACGAGCAGTACTTC
14 TRBJ2-3 TRBD1 TRBV25-1 - CASSEWTGGDTQYF TGTGCCAGCAGTGAGTGGACAGGGGGGGATACGCAGTATTTT
15 TRBJ1-2 - TRBV19 - CASSLLRGVGYGYTF TGTGCCAGTAGTCTTCTTCGGGGGGTTGGCTATGGCTACACCTTC